The present T cell receptor beta chain was sequenced within a study of blood T cells in healthy people across ages. For the second PCR, which ran for 7 to 11 cycles, a sample-barcoded 5' primer and a J-beta primer mix were used. TCRdb re-called the 5' RACE reads through MiXCR, storing one row per CDR3 protein. The sample carries some 1.7 million distinct CDR3 sequences, approximately 28% recorded once. This clonotype was detected once. The source of this sequence is a woman aged 30 to 39 in good health. The sequencing input was blood.

The CDR3 sequence: CASSFSGQSYNEQYF. CDR3 in DNA: TGTGCCAGCAGCTTCTCGGGACAGTCATACAATGAGCAGTACTTC. V and J are TRBV7-2 and TRBJ2-1, with 7 bases fitting TRBD1. The assigned J gene may be wrong: the sequence end matches TRBJ2-7 better. CDR3 length equals 15 residues. CDR1 and CDR2 (germline): SGHTA, FQGNSA.